This entry features one TCR beta chain sequence. The antigen remains undetermined. This CDR3 has 13 amino acids. CDR1 and CDR2 (germline): SNHLY, FYNNEI. V shed 6 bases, J shed 3 bases, and the junction held 1 base outside the gene matches. As for treatment: roughly 19 received Ad26.COV2.S at low or high dose, single or two shots; 5 received placebo; per-sample allocation not given. Sampling was done on day 63 after the first vaccine or placebo injection. TCRdb's table, derived via immunoSEQ multiplex PCR, lists solely in-frame clones and lacks some. The profile shows a few hundred thousand clones, 90% of them singletons. The data stem from a study of Ad26.COV2.S vaccination and SARS-CoV-2 variants. Across the whole study: The authors gave Ad26.COV2.S intramuscularly, either once or twice 56 days apart.

The study's findings and limits: Substantial breadth in spike-specific CD8+ and CD4+ T cell responses was reportedly seen after vaccination.

The clonotype comes from a person aged 18-65 years who received the Ad26.COV2.S COVID-19 vaccine or a placebo. Sequenced material: peripheral blood, taken in a trial of Ad26.COV2.S vaccine versus placebo. This sequence joins TRBV2 and TRBJ2-3, with 9 positions matching TRBD1. CDR3 sequence reads: CASRGQGTDTQYF. The CDR3 DNA reads TGTGCCAGCAGGGGACAGGGAACAGATACGCAGTATTTT.